This TCR beta chain was captured by sequencing in a study of PD-1 blockade in classical Hodgkin lymphoma. Produced via immunoSEQ multiplex PCR; TCRdb's table is partial and in-frame only. The sample records under 45,000 clones, 55% to 70% being singletons. This CDR3 contains 16 residues. V lost 4 bases and J lost 9; bases outside the gene matches: 13. Germline-derived CDR1 and CDR2 are SGDLS and YYNGEE. The time point denotes: cycle 4 day 1 (C4D1), after more than five weeks of nivolumab. Every patient relapsed after autologous stem cell transplantation, and brentuximab vedotin exposure varied. The source was peripheral blood mononuclear cells (PBMCs), collected before the fourth cycle of nivolumab. The V call is TRBV9, the J call TRBJ2-1, with 10 positions matching TRBD1. This receptor was taken from a human donor with classical Hodgkin lymphoma. The CDR3 coding sequence is TGTGCCAGCAGCTCGACCGGGACAGGGGTTGTGGTTGAGCAGTTCTTC. Translated, it gives CASSSTGTGVVVEQFF.